This T cell receptor (beta chain) is drawn from a study of control samples from healthy donors and cancer patients. Method: immunoSEQ multiplex PCR; TCRdb's copy keeps in-frame clones and lacks some. The sample includes 150,000 or so clones, more than 85% of them seen just once. Source material: blood. The clonotype comes from a man aged 18 to 30 in good health.

Written as DNA, the CDR3 is TGCAGTGCTAGTTGGTCCCCCATGGATCAGCCCCAGCATTTT. This sequence encodes CSASWSPMDQPQHF. V gene TRBV20-1 combines with J gene TRBJ1-5; D unresolved. V lost 3 bases and J lost 5, with 14 bases in between. Germline V gives CDR1 DFQATT, CDR2 SNEGSKA (reference sequence). This CDR3 contains 14 residues.